A selection of T cell receptor beta chains follows, all from one sample in a study of blood T cell repertoires in COVID-19. Sequencing used immunoSEQ multiplex PCR; TCRdb keeps in-frame clones, though not all of them. The sample lists about 150,000 clones, approximately 80% occurring once. The sample comprised PBMCs or T cells enriched from blood (not recorded which). All receptors come from a woman in her forties or fifties who had recovered from COVID-19. Both conserved end residues are part of each CDR3. D genes are given only for firm matches.

>14|-|TRBV10-3|TRBJ1-6
TGTGCCATCAGCCGGAGAGGGAGCGATTCACCCCTCCACTTT
CAISRRGSDSPLHF
>12|-|TRBV10-3|TRBJ2-3
TGTGCCATCAGTGCGTTACTAGATACGCAGTATTTT
CAISALLDTQYF
>15|-|TRBV28|TRBJ1-1
TGTGCCAGCAGTCCACCGGCGGGGGGTGGCACTGAAGCTTTCTTT
CASSPPAGGGTEAFF
>14|-|TRBV5-1|TRBJ2-7
TGCGCCAGCAGTCGGGCTTTCGGGGCCTACGAGCAGTACTTC
CASSRAFGAYEQYF
>18|TRBD1|TRBV5-1|TRBJ2-7
TGCGCCAGCAGCTTACAGGACAGGGGTCCCCTGAGCTCCTACGAGCAGTACTTC
CASSLQDRGPLSSYEQYF
>16|-|TRBV10-2|TRBJ1-1
TGCGCCAGCACCCTGAGGGGGGGGCAGAGCAACACTGAAGCTTTCTTT
CASTLRGGQSNTEAFF
>14|TRBD2|TRBV27|TRBJ2-7
TGTGCCAGCAGTTCCACGGGGGGGAGATACGAGCAGTACTTC
CASSSTGGRYEQYF
>14|-|TRBV6-2/TRBV6-3|TRBJ2-3
TGTGCCAGCAGTTCCTATCGGAGCACAGATACGCAGTATTTT
CASSSYRSTDTQYF
>12|-|TRBV5-1|TRBJ2-3
TGCGCCAGCAGCTTGGCGGGGGAGACGCAGTATTTT
CASSLAGETQYF
>14|TRBD1|TRBV10-1|TRBJ1-5
TGCGCCAGCAGGAGAAAACAGGGGGATCAGCCCCAGCATTTT
CASRRKQGDQPQHF
>16|TRBD2|TRBV5-4|TRBJ2-1
TGTGCCAGCAGCCCGAAAACTAGCGGGGCCTACAATGAGCAGTTCTTC
CASSPKTSGAYNEQFF
>12|-|TRBV27|TRBJ2-2
TGTGCCAGCAGCCTTAACAGGGGAGGGCTGTTTTTT
CASSLNRGGLFF
>15|-|TRBV7-2|TRBJ1-2
TGTGCCAGCAGCTTAGCGGGCACCGACCACTATGGCTACACCTTC
CASSLAGTDHYGYTF
>16|-|TRBV25-1|TRBJ1-2
TGTGCCAGCAGTGAAAGCGGAAGGGTATCTAACTATGGCTACACCTTC
CASSESGRVSNYGYTF
>14|TRBD1|TRBV7-2|TRBJ1-5
TGTGCCAGCAGCTCGGGACAGCCCAATCAGCCCCAGCATTTT
CASSSGQPNQPQHF
>15|-|TRBV19|TRBJ1-2
TGTGCCAGTAGTATTTCCCCTTCAACCAGAAATGGCTACACCTTC
CASSISPSTRNGYTF
>15|-|TRBV7-2|TRBJ2-2
TGTGCCAGCAGCTCGCGCGGGTTGAACACCGGGGAGCTGTTTTTT
CASSSRGLNTGELFF
>15|TRBD1|TRBV18|TRBJ1-1
TGTGCCAGCTCACAAGACAGGGGCCCGATCGTTGAAGCTTTCTTT
CASSQDRGPIVEAFF